The 24 T cell receptor beta chains below come from one sample, sequenced in a study of T cells in localized non-small cell lung cancer. TCRdb keeps only in-frame clones here, not all; method: immunoSEQ multiplex PCR. The data hold tens of thousands of clones, with around 91% observed a single time. The material sequenced was peripheral blood, taken before any cancer treatment. These TCRs come from a woman aged 35 to 70 with stage I lung adenocarcinoma.

The chain recombines TRBV4-3 with TRBJ2-1, with D perhaps TRBD1 (6 bases). The CDR3 extends over 17 amino acids. Trimming pared 0 bases from V and 2 bases from J, leaving 14 bases between. The germline V gene has CDR1 LGHNA and CDR2 YSLEER. In DNA, the CDR3 is TGCGCCAGCAGCCAAGATTGGGTGGCAGGGGCCTACAATGAGCAGTTCTTC. As protein: CASSQDWVAGAYNEQFF.

The chain links TRBV30 to TRBJ1-1; D might be TRBD1 (6 bases). Germline CDR1 is GTSNPN and CDR2 is SVGIG (reference sequence). Trimming took 6 bases from V and 5 from J, leaving 19 bases between them. The CDR3 runs 14 residues. The CDR3 protein is CACRAGAEGTEAFF. CDR3 in DNA: TGTGCCTGCCGGGCAGGGGCAGAAGGGACTGAAGCTTTCTTT.

The J gene is TRBJ2-1, the V gene TRBV6-1; D not resolved. V lost 7 bases and J 3 bases, leaving 16 bases between the germline ends. The CDR3 spans 15 residues. Germline values: CDR1 MNHNS, CDR2 SASEGT. Here the CDR3 DNA reads TGTGCCAGCAACCCGACTTCATCTAACTACAATGAGCAGTTCTTC. This sequence encodes CASNPTSSNYNEQFF.

This chain uses TRBV28 with TRBJ2-7; no definite D call. The CDR3 loop spans 14 amino acids. CDR1 MDHEN and CDR2 SYDVKM come from the germline V gene. Trimming stripped 3 bases from V and 2 bases from J, with 11 bases between. The CDR3 sequence: CASSFLGLPYEQYF. In DNA form, the CDR3 reads TGTGCCAGCAGTTTCCTCGGTTTACCCTACGAGCAGTACTTC.

The chain is built from TRBV7-6 and TRBJ2-1; TRBD1 might be the D (6 bases). The CDR3 covers 14 residues. CDR1 is SGHVS and CDR2 is FNYEAQ in the germline V gene. Trimming cost V 5 bases and J 5 bases, with 13 bases left between them. This CDR3 is CASSQGTSDNEQFF. Written as DNA, the CDR3 is TGTGCCAGCAGCCAGGGGACATCCGACAATGAGCAGTTCTTC. The full variable domain, with the rest looked up from reference TRBV7-6 and TRBJ2-1, is GAGVSQSPRYKVTKRGQDVALRCDPISGHVSLYWYRQALGQGPEFLTYFNYEAQQDKSGLPNDRFSAERPEGSISTLTIQRTEQRDSAMYRCASSQGTSDNEQFFGPGTRLTVL.

V usage is TRBV2 and J usage is TRBJ1-6, with 7 bases fitting TRBD1. J was trimmed by 1 base and V by 8 bases; bases with no gene match: 2. The CDR3 contains 14 residues. CDR1 is SNHLY and CDR2 is FYNNEI in the germline V gene. The CDR3 nucleotides are TGTGCCAGCGACAGGGTTTCCTATAATTCACCCCTCCACTTT. This encodes CASDRVSYNSPLHF. Complete variable domain (other parts from reference TRBV2 and TRBJ1-6): EPEVTQTPSHQVTQMGQEVILRCVPISNHLYFYWYRQILGQKVEFLVSFYNNEISEKSEIFDDQFSVERPDGSNFTLKIRSTKLEDSAMYFCASDRVSYNSPLHFGNGTRLTVT.

The J gene is TRBJ2-2, the V gene TRBV7-2; tentative D call: TRBD1 (5 bases). This CDR3 comprises 14 residues. V was pared by 1 base and J by 10 bases, with 13 bases between. Germline-derived CDR1 and CDR2 are SGHTA and FQGNSA. CDR3 coding DNA: TGTGCCAGCAGCTTAGGGGCACGCAGGGAGGAGCTGTTTTTT. Translating gives CASSLGARREELFF.

The chain combines TRBV30 with TRBJ1-2; TRBD1 is a possible D gene (5 bases). The CDR3 runs 14 residues. Trimming removed 0 bases from V and 8 bases from J, with 16 bases in between. Germline V gene sequence: CDR1 GTSNPN, CDR2 SVGIG (reference sequence). CDR3 in DNA: TGTGCCTGGAGTGTCGGGCCCATCGGGGGGGGCTACACCTTC. As protein: CAWSVGPIGGGYTF.

The CDR3 DNA sequence: TGTGCCAGCAGCGAGGGGAGTTCAGGTGAAGAGACCCAGTACTTC. This gives the protein CASSEGSSGEETQYF. V and J are TRBV9 and TRBJ2-5, with D possibly called TRBD1 or TRBD2 (5 bases each). Germline CDR1 reads SGDLS; CDR2 reads YYNGEE. Trimming pared 3 bases from V and 3 bases from J, leaving 15 bases between. The CDR3 is made up of 15 amino acids. Full variable domain (outside the CDR3, taken from reference TRBV9 and TRBJ2-5): DSGVTQTPKHLITATGQRVTLRCSPRSGDLSVYWYQQSLDQGLQFLIQYYNGEERAKGNILERFSAQQFPDLHSELNLSSLELGDSALYFCASSEGSSGEETQYFGPGTRLLVL.

J is TRBJ1-1 and V is TRBV6-5, with D unclear. Trimming pared 4 bases from V and 6 bases from J, leaving 18 bases between. Germline V gene lookup returns CDR1 MNHEY and CDR2 SVGAGI. This CDR3 is built from 15 residues. CDR3 coding DNA: TGTGCCAGCAGTTCGGAAGGGATCGGGCAGCCTGAAGCTTTCTTT. This gives the protein CASSSEGIGQPEAFF.

The chain joins TRBV6-6 to TRBJ1-1; TRBD1 might be the D (6 bases). The V end lost 6 bases, the J end lost 1 base, and 12 bases lay between the germline ends. The CDR3 sequence is 14 residues long. Looked up from germline, CDR1 is MNHNY and CDR2 is SVGAGI (reference sequence). The DNA of the CDR3 is TGTGCCAGCAGCAAGGGGGACCGGAACACTGAAGCTTTCTTT. This translates into CASSKGDRNTEAFF.

The CDR3 sequence is CASSLDGSQPQHF. The CDR3 DNA sequence: TGTGCCAGCAGCTTAGATGGGAGTCAGCCCCAGCATTTT. V is TRBV11-3 and J is TRBJ1-5; D unresolved. The CDR3 has 13 residues. V was trimmed by 0 bases and J by 6 bases, leaving 6 bases between them. In germline, CDR1 is SGHNT, CDR2 YENEEA.

J is TRBJ1-3 and V is TRBV4-2, with 7 nucleotides matching TRBD1. The CDR3 contains 16 residues. Germline values: CDR1 LGHNA, CDR2 YNFKEQ. The V and J ends lost 5 bases and 4 bases, in that order; junction bases with no gene match: 11. Here the CDR3 DNA reads TGTGCCAGCAGCGTACAGGGGCGACGATCCGGAAACACCATATATTTT. Protein sequence: CASSVQGRRSGNTIYF.

The rearrangement uses TRBV6-6 and TRBJ1-3; D gene uncertain. Germline CDR1 MNHNY, CDR2 SVGAGI (reference sequence). The V gene lost 6 bases and the J gene lost 0 bases, with 12 bases spanning the gap. This CDR3 comprises 15 residues. The CDR3 DNA reads TGTGCCAGCAGGGAGACTGCCAGCTCTGGAAACACCATATATTTT. It specifies CASRETASSGNTIYF.

The CDR3 sequence is CASSGWSKKNTEAFF. In DNA form, the CDR3 reads TGTGCCAGCAGTGGGTGGTCAAAAAAGAACACTGAAGCTTTCTTT. The chain carries TRBV6-1 and TRBJ1-1; D not resolved. V was pared by 4 bases and J by 1 base, with 13 bases between. This CDR3 has 15 residues. CDR1 and CDR2 from the germline V gene are MNHNS and SASEGT.

The chain joins TRBV9 to TRBJ2-7, with 8 bases identical to TRBD2. This CDR3 is 14 amino acids long. The J segment lost 6 bases and the V segment lost 3 bases, leaving 8 bases of the junction unmatched. Germline V lookup: CDR1 SGDLS, CDR2 YYNGEE. CDR3 sequence reads: CASSADGTSLEQYF. Written as DNA, the CDR3 is TGTGCCAGCAGCGCCGACGGGACTAGTCTCGAGCAGTACTTC.

The chain recombines TRBV11-1 with TRBJ1-2; D not certain. There are 13 residues in the CDR3. V gave up 0 bases and J gave up 4 bases, with 6 bases separating them. Per the germline V gene, CDR1 is SGHAT and CDR2 is FQDESV (reference sequence). The CDR3 loop reads CASSLAPGYGYTF. The DNA for the CDR3 is TGTGCCAGCAGCTTAGCGCCCGGCTATGGCTACACCTTC. The full variable domain, completed using reference TRBV11-1 and TRBJ1-2, is EAEVAQSPRYKITEKSQAVAFWCDPISGHATLYWYRQILGQGPELLVQFQDESVVDDSQLPKDRFSAERLKGVDSTLKIQPAELGDSAMYLCASSLAPGYGYTFGSGTRLTVV.

This chain connects TRBV30 to TRBJ1-4; D is possibly TRBD1 (6 bases). CDR1 is GTSNPN, CDR2 SVGIG, per germline (reference sequence). The CDR3 length is 19 residues. Trimming cost V 1 base and J 4 bases, with 25 bases left between them. The CDR3 loop is CAWSERLPGGSSGNEKLFF. CDR3 bases: TGTGCCTGGAGTGAGCGACTTCCGGGGGGCTCCTCGGGTAATGAAAAACTGTTTTTT.

The J gene is TRBJ1-1, the V gene TRBV30, with D hard to call. V lost 2 bases to trimming and J lost 3 bases, with 7 bases between them. Germline lookup yields CDR1 GTSNPN and CDR2 SVGIG (reference sequence). This CDR3 region has 12 residues. CDR3 sequence: CAWSRRDTEAFF. The CDR3 DNA reads as TGTGCCTGGAGTCGCCGGGACACTGAAGCTTTCTTT. Full variable domain (rest looked up from reference TRBV30 and TRBJ1-1): SQTIHQWPATLVQPVGSPLSLECTVEGTSNPNLYWYRQAAGRGLQLLFYSVGIGQISSEVPQNLSASRPQDRQFILSSKKLLLSDSGFYLCAWSRRDTEAFFGQGTRLTVV.

The chain has TRBV9 and TRBJ2-6; D is perhaps TRBD2 (7 bases). Germline V lookup: CDR1 SGDLS, CDR2 YYNGEE. The V and J ends lost 3 bases and 2 bases respectively, with 24 bases between them. The CDR3 has 20 amino acids. The CDR3 is CASSANSGGQRIAGANVLTF. The CDR3 bases are TGTGCCAGCAGCGCCAATTCGGGGGGCCAGAGGATAGCTGGGGCCAACGTCCTGACTTTC. Using reference TRBV9 and TRBJ2-6 for the parts outside the CDR3, the full variable domain is DSGVTQTPKHLITATGQRVTLRCSPRSGDLSVYWYQQSLDQGLQFLIQYYNGEERAKGNILERFSAQQFPDLHSELNLSSLELGDSALYFCASSANSGGQRIAGANVLTFGAGSRLTVL.

The V call is TRBV21-1, the J call TRBJ2-7; TRBD1, the D gene given by the table, was not confirmed from the DNA. TRBV21-1 is listed as a pseudogene. The CDR3 contains 18 residues. The CDR3, as DNA: TGTGCCAGCACCGTCTATTCCTATTGGGGCAGGGGCGATGAGGAGCAGTACTTC. This encodes CASTVYSYWGRGDEEQYF.

The chain uses TRBV7-8 and TRBJ1-4; tentatively, D is TRBD1 (5 bases). V was clipped by 3 bases and J by 0 bases, with 11 bases between them. The CDR3 covers 16 residues. CDR1 is SGHVS, CDR2 FQNEAQ, per germline. Written as DNA, the CDR3 is TGTGCCAGCAGCTTCAGGGCAGGTGCAACTAATGAAAAACTGTTTTTT. This translates into CASSFRAGATNEKLFF. The full variable domain, in which reference TRBV7-8 and TRBJ1-4 provide the parts outside the CDR3, is GAGVSQSPRYKVAKRGQDVALRCDPISGHVSLFWYQQALGQGPEFLTYFQNEAQLDKSGLPSDRFFAERPEGSVSTLKIQRTQQEDSAVYLCASSFRAGATNEKLFFGSGTQLSVL.

This chain uses TRBV5-1 with TRBJ2-1, with TRBD2 as a possible D gene (5 bases). The CDR3 covers 17 residues. Per the germline V gene, CDR1 is SGHRS and CDR2 is YFSETQ. Trimming pared 0 bases from V and 0 bases from J, leaving 13 bases between. CDR3 nucleotides: TGCGCCAGCAGCTTGGCTGTCGTTCGGGGCTCCTACAATGAGCAGTTCTTC. This gives the protein CASSLAVVRGSYNEQFF.

V usage is TRBV4-2 and J usage is TRBJ2-5; D possibly uses TRBD1 or TRBD2 (5 bases each). The CDR3 has 13 amino acids. With 3 bases removed from V and 1 base from J, the gap between germline ends came to 6 bases. Germline CDR1 reads LGHNA; CDR2 reads YNFKEQ. CDR3 DNA: TGTGCCAGCAGCCACGGGGCCCAAGAGACCCAGTACTTC. This translates into CASSHGAQETQYF.